This T cell receptor beta chain comes out of a study of PD-1 blockade in classical Hodgkin lymphoma (dated by TCRdb to 2019 to 2021). For the wider study: Nivolumab dosing was 3 mg/kg intravenously every 2 weeks, continuing until either disease progression or unacceptable toxicity. A peripheral blood immune signature of response to PD-1 blockade in classical Hodgkin lymphoma was defined using TCR beta sequencing and CyTOF. Findings and caveats that apply to the study as a whole: By C4D1, a significant rise was seen in CD4+ TCR diversity but not in CD8+ TCR diversity (p=0.0027 vs p=0.16), and the rise was most apparent among complete responders (p=0.02). Baseline TCR diversity was reported to be lower in newly diagnosed patients than in healthy donors and to be lower still in relapsed/refractory patients. Trial patients achieving complete response had baseline diversity similar to newly diagnosed patients, whereas partial responders and progressors had significantly lower diversity. Lower diversity was seen in patients whose nivolumab began less than 1 year after ASCT, and these patients were left out of later analyses so that immune reconstitution would not confound the results. The study was restricted to a single clinical trial cohort, and the causes of repertoire differences, possibly disease activity or prior therapy, were left undefined.

This specimen's time point label, per the study, means: cycle 2 day 1 (C2D1) of nivolumab. Every trial patient had relapsed following autologous stem cell transplantation, and prior brentuximab vedotin exposure was what differed among cohorts A, B and C. The trial cohort included around 60 patients with relapsed/refractory classical Hodgkin lymphoma, and each patient had a best overall response of complete response, partial response or progressive disease. Single-agent nivolumab was administered to trial patients in the multi-cohort phase II CheckMate 205 trial. An independent review committee assessed best overall response by applying the 2007 International Working Group response criteria. PBMCs from the trial were collected at three points: immediately before nivolumab initiation (C1D1), and during therapy at cycle 2 day 1 and cycle 4 day 1. Peripheral blood was collected in 8 mL Vacutainer Cell Preparation Tubes, from which PBMCs were isolated by centrifugation and then cryopreserved.

The Qiagen DNeasy kit was used to extract genomic DNA from unsorted PBMCs and from the negatively selected CD4+ and CD8+ fractions. Amplification of TCR beta CDR3 regions was done by immunoSEQ multiplex PCR with primers that anneal to V and J segments. A synthetic immune receptor repertoire was used to minimize amplification bias, and any remaining bias was removed computationally after sequencing. For the original study's pipeline: Custom Python scripts were used to quantify repertoire diversity as the Shannon entropy index. Unsorted, CD4+ and CD8+ repertoires were examined separately, except in combined analyses, for which CD4+ and CD8+ sequences were merged in silico. A clone was considered expanded if an increase in frequency of at least 2-fold after treatment relative to C1D1 was found, and a pseudocount of 0.5 was applied to clones undetected at baseline. Singleton clones were defined as clones with 0 or 1 copy at C1D1, and non-singleton clones were defined as clones with 2 or more copies. Clones expanded in unsorted samples were labelled as CD4+, CD8+ or unknown by matching protein sequences in sorted samples from the same patient. Wilcoxon tests were applied to paired samples to test diversity changes from C1D1 to C4D1. In its TCRdb copy, this immuneACCESS table keeps in-frame sequences only and misses some clones. Where compared with another copy, unresolved V genes explain less than half of these, and the others have no known cause. V and J calls plus clone size are reproduced from that table; the DNA served to infer D and trimming. Present in this sample are 90,000 to 120,000 clones, roughly nine tenths of which were seen just once. The biggest ten clones account for less than 20% of the sample.

In regard to this clone: No cognate antigen has been identified for it. There are no base qualities to consult, and no much larger clone falls within one base.

Reading from cysteine to phenylalanine, the CDR3 counts 12 amino acids. Only the CDR3 portion is preserved as DNA: 36 bases, with reading frame beginning at the first base. Looking up the germline V gene yields CDR1 SQVTM and CDR2 ANQGSEA. V is cut by 4 bases and J by 2 bases, and the space between the germline ends is 5 bases. This clonotype was obtained from a human donor with classical Hodgkin lymphoma. The starting material was peripheral blood mononuclear cells (PBMCs), obtained before the second cycle of nivolumab. The chain joins TRBV29-1 to TRBJ2-2, with no reliable assignment of the D segment. The nucleotide sequence reads as follows: TGCAGCGTTGTGGATAACACCGGGGAGCTGTTTTTT. It encodes CSVVDNTGELFF.